A single sample gave rise to the 5 T cell receptor beta chains below, sequenced in a study of T cell clones after liver transplantation. The method was immunoSEQ multiplex PCR; TCRdb's version includes in-frame clones alone and lacks a portion of them. Of 40,000 to 65,000 clones detected, about 81% appear once; the ten largest clones hold approximately 8.5%. The starting material was CD4+ T cells from blood, obtained before liver transplant. These receptors came from a human donor who received a liver transplant.

The chain has TRBV6-1 and TRBJ1-1; possible D gene TRBD1, 5 bases. Between the trimmed V and J ends, which lost 3 bases and 5 bases, there was a span of 13 bases. The germline V gene encodes CDR1 MNHNS and CDR2 SASEGT. This CDR3 region has 14 residues. Here the CDR3 DNA reads TGTGCCAGCAGTGAGACGACAGCCTGGACTGAAGCTTTCTTT. Protein sequence: CASSETTAWTEAFF.

The V call is TRBV5-6, the J call TRBJ2-7; 7 nucleotides match TRBD1. The CDR3 is made up of 16 amino acids. Germline V CDR1 and CDR2: SGHDT, YYEEEE. J gave up 2 bases and V 4 bases, and 12 bases lay outside the gene matches. CDR3 nucleotides: TGTGCCAGCAGCCTCATCGAAAGACAGGGAGCCTACGAGCAGTACTTC. Translated, it gives CASSLIERQGAYEQYF.

The V call is TRBV2, the J call TRBJ2-5; D not resolved. Trimming took 4 bases from V and 4 from J, leaving 7 bases between them. This CDR3 has 12 residues. Germline CDR1 SNHLY, CDR2 FYNNEI. CDR3 sequence reads: CASSGEGETQYF. CDR3 sequence (DNA): TGTGCCAGCAGTGGGGAAGGAGAGACCCAGTACTTC.

This chain uses TRBV4-3 with TRBJ1-1, with 7 bases fitting TRBD1. After removal of 5 bases from V and 6 bases from J, the junction contained 12 bases not matched to a gene. The CDR3 has 15 residues. CDR1 and CDR2 (germline): LGHNA, YSLEER. The CDR3 DNA reads TGCGCCAGCAGCGGAGGACCACAGGGGCACGCTGAAGCTTTCTTT. Residues: CASSGGPQGHAEAFF.

The J gene is TRBJ2-7, the V gene TRBV29-1; D remains ambiguous. The CDR3 has 11 amino acids. Per the germline V gene, CDR1 is SQVTM and CDR2 is ANQGSEA. Trimming removed 0 bases at V and 4 bases at J, with 4 bases between. CDR3 sequence reads: CSVEEGYEQYF. The CDR3, as DNA: TGCAGCGTTGAAGAGGGATACGAGCAGTACTTC.